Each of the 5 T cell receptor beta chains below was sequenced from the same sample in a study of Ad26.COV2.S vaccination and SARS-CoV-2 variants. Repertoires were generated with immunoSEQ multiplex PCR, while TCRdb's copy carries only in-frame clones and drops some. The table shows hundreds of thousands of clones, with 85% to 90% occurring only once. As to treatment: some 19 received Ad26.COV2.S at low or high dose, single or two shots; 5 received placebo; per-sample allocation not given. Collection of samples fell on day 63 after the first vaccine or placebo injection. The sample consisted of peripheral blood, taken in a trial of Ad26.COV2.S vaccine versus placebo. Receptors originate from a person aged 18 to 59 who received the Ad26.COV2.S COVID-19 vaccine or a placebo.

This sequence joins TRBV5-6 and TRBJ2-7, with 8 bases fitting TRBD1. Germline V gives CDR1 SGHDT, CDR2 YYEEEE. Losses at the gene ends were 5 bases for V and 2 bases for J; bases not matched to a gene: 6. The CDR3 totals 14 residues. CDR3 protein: CASRRGQGAYEQYF. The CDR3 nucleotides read TGTGCCAGCAGGAGAGGACAGGGAGCCTACGAGCAGTACTTC.

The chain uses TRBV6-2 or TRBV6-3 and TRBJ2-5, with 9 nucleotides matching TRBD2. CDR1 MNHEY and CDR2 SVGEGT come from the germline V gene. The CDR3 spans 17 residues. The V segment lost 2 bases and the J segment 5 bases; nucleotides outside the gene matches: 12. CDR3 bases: TGTGCCAGCAGTTACAACGCGGGAGGGGCCAAGTGGGAGACCCAGTACTTC. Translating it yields CASSYNAGGAKWETQYF.

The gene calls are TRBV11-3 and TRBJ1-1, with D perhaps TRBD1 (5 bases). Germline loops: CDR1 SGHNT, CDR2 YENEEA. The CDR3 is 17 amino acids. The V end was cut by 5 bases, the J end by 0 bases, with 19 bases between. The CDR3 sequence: CASSTMGTSQLNTEAFF. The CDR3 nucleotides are TGTGCCAGCAGCACAATGGGGACCTCACAATTGAACACTGAAGCTTTCTTT.

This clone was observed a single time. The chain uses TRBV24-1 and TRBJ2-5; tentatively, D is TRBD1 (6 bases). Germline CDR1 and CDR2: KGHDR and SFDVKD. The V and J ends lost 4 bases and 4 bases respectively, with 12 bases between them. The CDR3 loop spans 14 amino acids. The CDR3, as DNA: TGTGCCACCAGTGAACAGGGAGAGGCAGAGACCCAGTACTTC. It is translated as CATSEQGEAETQYF.

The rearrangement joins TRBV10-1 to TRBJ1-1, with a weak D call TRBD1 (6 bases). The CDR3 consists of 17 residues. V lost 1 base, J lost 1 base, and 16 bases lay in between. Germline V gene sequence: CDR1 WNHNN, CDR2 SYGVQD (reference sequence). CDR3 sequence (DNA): TGCGCCAGCAGTGAGTTGGGGGCCCTTCAAAGGAACACTGAAGCTTTCTTT. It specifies CASSELGALQRNTEAFF.